A selection of T cell receptor beta chains follows, all from one sample in a study of blood T cell repertoires in COVID-19. Profiled with immunoSEQ multiplex PCR; TCRdb holds only in-frame clones, not every one. The data hold about 120,000 clones, with 70% to 80% observed a single time. The sequencing sample was made of peripheral blood. The receptor source for this set is a human donor in a cohort sampled during active COVID-19. CDR3s include the opening cysteine and the closing phenylalanine or tryptophan. Each record gives: clone size, CDR3 length, V gene, J gene, D gene, CDR3 protein, CDR3 DNA. The D gene is left open where the match is weak. A clone size is listed for some rows: how often the clone was seen (once, few, many), or a class if it is expanded.

size: .
length: 15
V: TRBV7-7
J: TRBJ2-7
D: TRBD1
CDR3: CASSLSGTGGDEQYF
DNA: TGTGCTAGCAGCTTATCCGGGACAGGGGGCGACGAGCAGTACTTC

size: few
length: 14
V: TRBV6-1
J: TRBJ1-5
D: TRBD1
CDR3: CASSDRGSVQPQHF
DNA: TGTGCCAGCAGTGACAGGGGGTCTGTTCAGCCCCAGCATTTT

size: .
length: 16
V: TRBV6-1
J: TRBJ2-5
D: TRBD2
CDR3: CASSETSGRGAETQYF
DNA: TGTGCCAGCAGTGAGACTAGCGGGAGGGGGGCGGAGACCCAGTACTTC

size: .
length: 16
V: TRBV6-1
J: TRBJ2-7
D: TRBD1
CDR3: CASSEAGTGGFHEQYF
DNA: TGTGCCAGCAGTGAAGCGGGGACAGGGGGTTTCCACGAGCAGTACTTC

size: .
length: 15
V: TRBV5-1
J: TRBJ2-7
D: TRBD1
CDR3: CASRLTGTGSYEQYF
DNA: TGCGCCAGCAGGTTGACCGGGACAGGGAGCTACGAGCAGTACTTC

size: few
length: 15
V: TRBV4-1
J: TRBJ2-1
D: TRBD1
CDR3: CASSHPGQGADEQFF
DNA: TGCGCCAGCAGCCACCCGGGACAGGGGGCCGATGAGCAGTTCTTC

size: few
length: 11
V: TRBV20-1
J: TRBJ2-1
D: .
CDR3: CSARPTFEQFF
DNA: TGCAGTGCTAGGCCAACTTTTGAGCAGTTCTTC

size: .
length: 16
V: TRBV2
J: TRBJ2-7
D: TRBD1
CDR3: CASSGPDRGPTYEQYF
DNA: TGTGCCAGCAGTGGACCAGACAGGGGACCAACCTACGAGCAGTACTTC

size: .
length: 15
V: TRBV14
J: TRBJ1-1
D: .
CDR3: CASSQDLGRNTEAFF
DNA: TGTGCCAGCAGCCAAGATTTGGGGAGGAACACTGAAGCTTTCTTT

size: once
length: 13
V: TRBV14
J: TRBJ2-7
D: .
CDR3: CASSQESSYEQYF
DNA: TGTGCCAGCAGCCAAGAGAGCTCCTACGAGCAGTACTTC

size: .
length: 15
V: TRBV19
J: TRBJ2-2
D: TRBD2
CDR3: CASSELAANTGELFF
DNA: TGTGCCAGTAGTGAACTAGCGGCGAACACCGGGGAGCTGTTTTTT

size: .
length: 16
V: TRBV19
J: TRBJ2-1
D: TRBD2
CDR3: CASSLQSGGDYNEQFF
DNA: TGTGCCAGTAGTCTCCAGAGCGGGGGAGATTACAATGAGCAGTTCTTC

size: .
length: 15
V: TRBV9
J: TRBJ1-1
D: TRBD1
CDR3: CASSLHGGFTGDAFF
DNA: TGTGCCAGCAGCCTCCATGGGGGATTCACAGGGGATGCTTTCTTT

size: .
length: 16
V: TRBV27
J: TRBJ1-5
D: .
CDR3: CASSPAREQGNQPQHF
DNA: TGTGCCAGCAGTCCCGCCAGGGAACAGGGCAATCAGCCCCAGCATTTT

size: .
length: 15
V: TRBV7-9
J: TRBJ1-2
D: TRBD1
CDR3: CASSSRQGGSMGYTF
DNA: TGTGCCAGCAGTTCCCGACAGGGCGGATCCATGGGCTACACCTTC

size: .
length: 16
V: TRBV12-5
J: TRBJ1-5
D: .
CDR3: CASVAAHPSGNQPQHF
DNA: TGTGCTAGTGTTGCCGCCCACCCTTCAGGCAATCAGCCCCAGCATTTT

size: .
length: 13
V: TRBV19
J: TRBJ1-1
D: .
CDR3: CASSTRGNTEAFF
DNA: TGTGCCAGTAGTACTCGGGGGAACACTGAAGCTTTCTTT

size: .
length: 14
V: TRBV7-9
J: TRBJ1-1
D: .
CDR3: CASSSETGIDEAFF
DNA: TGTGCCAGCAGCTCGGAAACAGGGATTGATGAAGCTTTCTTT

size: few
length: 14
V: TRBV6-2/TRBV6-3
J: TRBJ2-7
D: .
CDR3: CASSYPEELYEQYF
DNA: TGTGCCAGCAGTTATCCCGAAGAGCTCTACGAGCAGTACTTC

size: .
length: 13
V: TRBV5-1
J: TRBJ2-7
D: TRBD2
CDR3: CASSWDYGYEQYF
DNA: TGCGCCAGCAGTTGGGACTATGGCTACGAGCAGTACTTC

size: .
length: 14
V: TRBV28
J: TRBJ1-2
D: .
CDR3: CASSFKGREEGYTF
DNA: TGTGCCAGCAGTTTTAAAGGCAGGGAAGAAGGCTACACCTTC

size: .
length: 14
V: TRBV4-1
J: TRBJ2-7
D: .
CDR3: CASSRGMGNYEQYF
DNA: TGCGCCAGCAGCCGGGGCATGGGTAACTACGAGCAGTACTTC

size: .
length: 12
V: TRBV2
J: TRBJ1-2
D: .
CDR3: CASNQVNYGYTF
DNA: TGTGCCAGCAACCAGGTTAACTATGGCTACACCTTC

size: .
length: 13
V: TRBV12-3/TRBV12-4
J: TRBJ2-7
D: .
CDR3: CASSFDSSYEQYF
DNA: TGTGCCAGCAGTTTTGACAGCTCCTACGAGCAGTACTTC

size: .
length: 15
V: TRBV3-1/TRBV3-2
J: TRBJ1-3
D: TRBD1
CDR3: CASSHHDRGGNTIYF
DNA: TGTGCCAGCAGCCACCATGACAGGGGTGGAAACACCATATATTTT

size: .
length: 14
V: TRBV5-4
J: TRBJ2-1
D: .
CDR3: CASSPLGGYNEQFF
DNA: TGTGCCAGCAGCCCCTTGGGGGGTTACAATGAGCAGTTCTTC

size: .
length: 14
V: TRBV2
J: TRBJ1-4
D: .
CDR3: CASKGRSGDEKLFF
DNA: TGTGCCAGCAAGGGGCGGTCGGGTGATGAAAAACTGTTTTTT

size: .
length: 14
V: TRBV11-2
J: TRBJ2-7
D: TRBD1
CDR3: CASSSHRGRYEQYF
DNA: TGTGCCAGCAGCAGCCACAGGGGGCGCTACGAGCAGTACTTC

size: .
length: 13
V: TRBV12-3/TRBV12-4
J: TRBJ1-3
D: TRBD1
CDR3: CASRRDRGYTIYF
DNA: TGTGCCAGCAGGCGGGACAGGGGGTACACCATATATTTT

size: .
length: 15
V: TRBV18
J: TRBJ2-1
D: TRBD2
CDR3: CASSPVQRGYNEQFF
DNA: TGTGCCAGCTCACCGGTCCAGCGGGGGTACAATGAGCAGTTCTTC

size: once
length: 15
V: TRBV28
J: TRBJ1-1
D: .
CDR3: CAYRSAGPLNTEAFF
DNA: TGTGCCTACCGATCGGCAGGGCCACTGAACACTGAAGCTTTCTTT

size: few
length: 14
V: TRBV2
J: TRBJ2-7
D: .
CDR3: CASTPGEISYEQYF
DNA: TGTGCCAGCACCCCGGGGGAGATCTCCTACGAGCAGTACTTC

size: .
length: 16
V: TRBV5-4
J: TRBJ2-2
D: TRBD1
CDR3: CASSLGDRGNTGELFF
DNA: TGTGCCAGCAGCCTGGGGGACAGGGGGAACACCGGGGAGCTGTTTTTT

size: .
length: 13
V: TRBV6-5
J: TRBJ1-1
D: .
CDR3: CASSIDRNTEAFF
DNA: TGTGCCAGCAGTATTGACAGGAACACTGAAGCTTTCTTT

size: .
length: 17
V: TRBV4-1
J: TRBJ1-5
D: .
CDR3: CASSQEAREVSNQPQHF
DNA: TGCGCCAGCAGCCAAGAAGCCAGGGAAGTAAGCAATCAGCCCCAGCATTTT

size: .
length: 13
V: TRBV4-1
J: TRBJ2-1
D: .
CDR3: CASSQGAATQQFF
DNA: TGCGCCAGCAGCCAAGGTGCGGCCACCCAGCAGTTCTTC

size: .
length: 13
V: TRBV10-2
J: TRBJ1-5
D: .
CDR3: CASGDRLNQPQHF
DNA: TGCGCCAGCGGAGACAGGCTCAATCAGCCCCAGCATTTT

size: .
length: 15
V: TRBV6-5
J: TRBJ2-3
D: TRBD2
CDR3: CASSSRAGVADTQYF
DNA: TGTGCCAGCAGTTCACGCGCGGGAGTGGCAGATACGCAGTATTTT

size: few
length: 16
V: TRBV7-6
J: TRBJ2-7
D: TRBD2
CDR3: CASSLGLAGGSYEQYF
DNA: TGTGCCAGCAGCTTGGGACTAGCGGGCGGCTCCTACGAGCAGTACTTC

size: .
length: 17
V: TRBV27
J: TRBJ1-6
D: .
CDR3: CASSLSVTVSYNSPLHF
DNA: TGTGCCAGCAGTTTATCGGTGACAGTCTCCTATAATTCACCCCTCCACTTT

size: once
length: 12
V: TRBV12-3/TRBV12-4
J: TRBJ2-2
D: .
CDR3: CASSFWQEELFF
DNA: TGTGCCAGCAGTTTTTGGCAGGAGGAGCTGTTTTTT

size: .
length: 16
V: TRBV7-8
J: TRBJ2-7
D: .
CDR3: CASSPPTGERTYEQYF
DNA: TGTGCCAGCAGCCCACCAACCGGGGAGCGGACCTACGAGCAGTACTTC

size: .
length: 16
V: TRBV5-1
J: TRBJ2-7
D: .
CDR3: CASSPVQGSGRYEQYF
DNA: TGCGCCAGCAGCCCAGTACAGGGATCGGGTCGGTACGAGCAGTACTTC

size: .
length: 13
V: TRBV13
J: TRBJ1-6
D: .
CDR3: CASSLPGGSPLHF
DNA: TGTGCCAGCAGCCTACCTGGGGGCTCACCCCTCCACTTT

size: .
length: 12
V: TRBV3-1/TRBV3-2
J: TRBJ2-3
D: .
CDR3: CASGPVTDTQYF
DNA: TGTGCCAGCGGCCCTGTCACAGATACGCAGTATTTT

size: .
length: 14
V: TRBV6-6
J: TRBJ1-6
D: .
CDR3: CASTTAPGGSPLHF
DNA: TGTGCCAGCACCACAGCCCCCGGGGGTTCACCCCTCCACTTT

size: .
length: 15
V: TRBV9
J: TRBJ2-7
D: .
CDR3: CASSPDGRPSYEQYF
DNA: TGTGCCAGCTCCCCCGATGGCAGGCCATCCTACGAGCAGTACTTC

size: .
length: 15
V: TRBV2
J: TRBJ2-7
D: .
CDR3: CASSEGKGPSYEQYF
DNA: TGTGCCAGCAGTGAGGGAAAGGGGCCGTCCTACGAGCAGTACTTC

size: once
length: 14
V: TRBV10-3
J: TRBJ2-7
D: .
CDR3: CAISDKQGIVEQYF
DNA: TGTGCCATCAGTGATAAACAGGGAATCGTCGAGCAGTACTTC

size: .
length: 16
V: TRBV28
J: TRBJ1-2
D: TRBD1
CDR3: CASSPGQGRPNYGYTF
DNA: TGTGCCAGCAGCCCCGGACAGGGAAGGCCTAACTATGGCTACACCTTC